Listed here are 19 T cell receptor beta chains from one sample, sequenced in a study of neoadjuvant anti-PD-1 for oral cavity cancer. The repertoire was sequenced with immunoSEQ multiplex PCR; TCRdb's copy has only in-frame clones and lacks some. The table records over 10,000 clones, roughly 60% of them present only once. The sequenced sample was PBMCs, obtained before nivolumab (anti-PD-1) treatment. These receptors originate from a person aged 35-80 years with oral cavity squamous cell carcinoma.

This clone was seen only a few times. The chain joins TRBV11-2 to TRBJ1-2; TRBD1 matches at 11 bases. Germline loops: CDR1 SGHAT, CDR2 FQNNGV. V lost 4 bases and J lost 0; bases outside the gene matches: 4. CDR3 length equals 16 residues. The CDR3 region has the DNA TGTGCCAGCAGCTCCGGGACAGGGGGAGCTAACTATGGCTACACCTTC. Its protein is CASSSGTGGANYGYTF.

The chain recombines TRBV7-9 with TRBJ1-1, with a possible D match to TRBD1 (5 bases). This CDR3 has 15 residues. The germline V and J ends were trimmed by 6 bases and 4 bases, with 18 bases remaining between them. The germline CDR1 and CDR2 sequences are SEHNR and FQNEAQ (reference sequence). The CDR3 loop reads CASSSAGTGLTEAFF. CDR3 nucleotides: TGTGCCAGCAGTTCCGCCGGGACTGGGCTCACTGAAGCTTTCTTT.

The CDR3: CASSPPGDLAYEQYF. CDR3 in DNA: TGTGCCAGCAGCCCCCCGGGGGATTTGGCCTACGAGCAGTACTTC. The chain links TRBV7-6 to TRBJ2-7, with D possibly being TRBD2 (6 bases). Germline CDR1 SGHVS, CDR2 FNYEAQ. This CDR3 is 15 amino acids long. Between the trimmed V and J ends, which lost 5 bases and 2 bases, there was a span of 16 bases.

The CDR3 DNA reads as TGCGCCAGCAGCGCCTGGACTAGCGGGGGGAGGGATACGCAGTATTTT. Its protein product is CASSAWTSGGRDTQYF. This chain joins TRBV5-1 and TRBJ2-3; 14 bases map to TRBD2. The CDR3 is 16 amino acids. Trimming removed 4 bases from V and 6 bases from J; junction bases left unmatched: 7. The germline V gene has CDR1 SGHRS and CDR2 YFSETQ.

This clone was seen once. The chain carries TRBV18 and TRBJ2-2; D remains unclear. The V and J ends lost 3 bases and 5 bases respectively, with 10 bases between them. Germline-derived CDR1 and CDR2 are KGHSH and LQKENI. The CDR3 consists of 14 residues. Here the CDR3 DNA reads TGTGCCAGCTCACCTGGAACCCGGACCGGGGAGCTGTTTTTT. As protein: CASSPGTRTGELFF.

The V call is TRBV19, the J call TRBJ2-2; no clear D gene. This CDR3 has 11 residues. In germline, CDR1 is LNHDA, CDR2 SQIVND (reference sequence). Trimming left V 7 bases short and J 2 bases short, with 2 bases between. The DNA for the CDR3 is TGTGCCAGTAAAAACACCGGGGAGCTGTTTTTT. This gives the protein CASKNTGELFF.

The table lists this clone with a few counts. The genes are TRBV7-8 and TRBJ2-1; D gene uncertain. V lost 3 bases and J 0 bases, leaving 12 bases between the germline ends. This CDR3 spans 16 amino acids. The germline gives CDR1 SGHVS, CDR2 FQNEAQ. CDR3 protein: CASSFTIEYSYNEQFF. The CDR3 bases are TGTGCCAGCAGCTTTACCATCGAATACTCCTACAATGAGCAGTTCTTC. The full variable domain, rest sourced from reference TRBV7-8 and TRBJ2-1, is GAGVSQSPRYKVAKRGQDVALRCDPISGHVSLFWYQQALGQGPEFLTYFQNEAQLDKSGLPSDRFFAERPEGSVSTLKIQRTQQEDSAVYLCASSFTIEYSYNEQFFGPGTRLTVL.

V is TRBV28 and J is TRBJ2-3; D not certain. V was pared by 3 bases and J by 4 bases, with 8 bases between. CDR3 size: 13 residues. Germline CDR1 is MDHEN and CDR2 is SYDVKM. Written as DNA, the CDR3 is TGTGCCAGCAGTTTGGTCGTATCAGATACGCAGTATTTT. This encodes CASSLVVSDTQYF.

The V call is TRBV7-2, the J call TRBJ2-5, with D unclear. The germline V gene encodes CDR1 SGHTA and CDR2 FQGNSA. V lost 0 bases and J lost 5, with 10 bases in between. The CDR3 runs to 14 residues. CDR3 residues: CASSLAGRRETQYF. CDR3 bases: TGTGCCAGCAGCTTAGCAGGGCGCAGGGAGACCCAGTACTTC.

This chain uses TRBV11-2 with TRBJ2-5; no clear D. The V end was cut by 6 bases, the J end by 4 bases, with 15 bases between. Germline V gives CDR1 SGHAT, CDR2 FQNNGV. The CDR3 is 14 amino acids. The CDR3 DNA sequence: TGTGCCAGCAGTCTTTCTAGGGTTAGAGAGACCCAGTACTTC. Translation: CASSLSRVRETQYF.

The genes are TRBV11-3 and TRBJ2-7; perhaps TRBD2 as D (6 bases). The germline CDR1 and CDR2 sequences are SGHNT and YENEEA. The V and J ends lost 4 bases and 7 bases respectively, with 14 bases between them. CDR3 size: 13 residues. CDR3 DNA: TGTGCCAGCAGCTCAAGAGGGGCGGGAGAGCAGTACTTC. It is translated as CASSSRGAGEQYF.

The chain combines TRBV28 with TRBJ2-7; 9 bases are shared with TRBD1. V shed 1 base, J shed 9 bases, and the junction held 13 bases outside the gene matches. The CDR3 runs 16 residues. From germline, CDR1 is MDHEN and CDR2 SYDVKM. DNA for the CDR3: TGTGCCAGCAGTTTATTGGGTCACAGGACAGGGGTTAGGCAGTACTTC. It translates to CASSLLGHRTGVRQYF.

This sequence joins TRBV10-3 and TRBJ2-1, with D possibly TRBD2 on 6 matching bases. The V gene's germline CDR1 is ENHRY and CDR2 SYGVKD. The V gene lost 0 bases and the J gene lost 1 base, with 10 bases spanning the gap. CDR3 length: 16 amino acids. The CDR3 loop is CAISESMAGSYNEQFF. The CDR3 region has the DNA TGTGCCATCAGTGAGTCTATGGCGGGATCCTACAATGAGCAGTTCTTC.

This clone came up a few times. The chain has TRBV7-9 and TRBJ1-5, with D perhaps matching TRBD1 (5 bases). Germline loops: CDR1 SEHNR, CDR2 FQNEAQ (reference sequence). Deletions cut 3 bases from V and 6 bases from J, with 9 bases between. This CDR3 region has 13 residues. The CDR3 here is CASSLGTAQPQHF. The CDR3 DNA follows: TGTGCCAGCAGCTTGGGGACTGCTCAGCCCCAGCATTTT.

The V call is TRBV5-6, the J call TRBJ1-2; D remains unclear. The CDR3 runs 14 residues. Germline V gives CDR1 SGHDT, CDR2 YYEEEE. Trimming left V 3 bases short and J 8 bases short, with 17 bases between. The chain's CDR3 is CASSYLDPGRGYTF. CDR3 nucleotides: TGTGCCAGCAGCTACCTTGACCCTGGACGGGGCTACACCTTC.

J is TRBJ1-5 and V is TRBV19; 7 nucleotides agree with TRBD1. Germline V gives CDR1 LNHDA, CDR2 SQIVND (reference sequence). The CDR3 extends over 15 amino acids. Germline trimming cut 0 bases from V and 6 bases from J; bases unmatched to any gene: 5. CDR3 amino acids: CASSIEGTGVQPQHF. The DNA of the CDR3 is TGTGCCAGTAGTATAGAAGGAACAGGGGTTCAGCCCCAGCATTTT.

The gene calls are TRBV9 and TRBJ2-1; 7 bases agree with TRBD1. J gave up 6 bases and V 1 base, and 7 bases lay outside the gene matches. From germline, CDR1 is SGDLS and CDR2 YYNGEE. This CDR3 contains 15 residues. The CDR3 DNA sequence: TGTGCCAGCAGCGTAAGGGACAGAAATTTCAATGAGCAGTTCTTC. Translating it yields CASSVRDRNFNEQFF. The full variable domain, with the rest looked up from reference TRBV9 and TRBJ2-1, is DSGVTQTPKHLITATGQRVTLRCSPRSGDLSVYWYQQSLDQGLQFLIQYYNGEERAKGNILERFSAQQFPDLHSELNLSSLELGDSALYFCASSVRDRNFNEQFFGPGTRLTVL.

V gene TRBV28 combines with J gene TRBJ2-5; D unclear. CDR3 size: 14 residues. V gave up 5 bases and J gave up 1 base, with 11 bases separating them. Germline V gene lookup returns CDR1 MDHEN and CDR2 SYDVKM. CDR3 residues: CASSPRALQETQYF. The DNA for the CDR3 is TGTGCCAGCAGTCCTAGGGCCCTCCAAGAGACCCAGTACTTC.

The chain links TRBV5-1 to TRBJ1-1; 12 bases match TRBD1. V dropped 4 bases and J dropped 3; count of bases not matched to a gene: 10. Germline CDR1 is SGHRS and CDR2 is YFSETQ. The CDR3 totals 17 residues. The CDR3 DNA reads TGCGCCAGCAGCGAAGGTCGGGACAGGGGGCTACACACTGAAGCTTTCTTT. Amino acids: CASSEGRDRGLHTEAFF.